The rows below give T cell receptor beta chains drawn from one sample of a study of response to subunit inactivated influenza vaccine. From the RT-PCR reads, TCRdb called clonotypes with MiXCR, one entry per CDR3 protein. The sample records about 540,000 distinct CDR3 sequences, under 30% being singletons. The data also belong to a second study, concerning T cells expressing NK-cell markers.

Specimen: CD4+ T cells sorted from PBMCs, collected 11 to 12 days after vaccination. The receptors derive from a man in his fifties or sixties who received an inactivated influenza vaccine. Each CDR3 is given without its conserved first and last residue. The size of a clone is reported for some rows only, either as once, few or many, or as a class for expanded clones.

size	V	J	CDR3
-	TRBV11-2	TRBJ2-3	ASSQTSGSWYTQY
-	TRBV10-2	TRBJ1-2	ASSPQGAHGYT
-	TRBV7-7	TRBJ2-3	ASSPLLGGWGDTQY
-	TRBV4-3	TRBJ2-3	ASSQELTRTDTQY
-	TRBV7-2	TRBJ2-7	ASSKNGGSAYEQY
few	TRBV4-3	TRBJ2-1	ASSQWRLRGSYNEQF
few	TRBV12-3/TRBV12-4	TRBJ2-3	ASSPRPEVDTQY
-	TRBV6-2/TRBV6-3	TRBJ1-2	ASSYYPGSRAGYT
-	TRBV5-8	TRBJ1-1	ASTRDRHMNTEAF
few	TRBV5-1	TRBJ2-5	ASSGSHREEETQY
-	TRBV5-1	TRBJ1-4	ASSLASSTNEKLF
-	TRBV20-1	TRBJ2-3	SARSMEGGFTDTQY
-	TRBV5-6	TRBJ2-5	ASSQGLRQETQY
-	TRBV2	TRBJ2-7	ASRGLVTQY
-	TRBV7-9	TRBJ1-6	ASSRDRLDSPLH
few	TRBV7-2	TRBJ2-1	ASSLVPRANEQF
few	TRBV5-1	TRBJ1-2	ASSLASPGQGRGYT
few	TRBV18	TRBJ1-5	ASSRAPHEPQH
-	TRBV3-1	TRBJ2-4	ASSGGTGTKNIQY
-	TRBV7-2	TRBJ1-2	ASSPQDRGGYT
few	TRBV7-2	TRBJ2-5	ASSLKGRWETQY
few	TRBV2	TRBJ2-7	ASSVTGGIEQY
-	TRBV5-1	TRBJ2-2	ASSLAPERELF
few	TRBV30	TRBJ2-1	AWSTGLARNNEQF
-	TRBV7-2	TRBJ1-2	ASSLLSGDYGYT
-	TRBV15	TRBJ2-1	ATSSIWSGRVTYNEQF
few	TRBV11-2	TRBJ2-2	ASSWDRLNTGELF
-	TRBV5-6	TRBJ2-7	ASSLAWGTEFYEQY
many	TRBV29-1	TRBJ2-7	SAVLAGLEYEQY
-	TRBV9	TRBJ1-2	ASSQGGGHNYGYT
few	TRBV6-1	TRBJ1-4	ASKLQSGVPATNEKLF
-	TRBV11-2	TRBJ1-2	ASSLAPGLQGYGYT
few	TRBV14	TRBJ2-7	ASSQDPVWDGTYEQY
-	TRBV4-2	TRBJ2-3	ASSPGTSGGINTDTQY
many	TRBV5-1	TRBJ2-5	ASSPGQGRETQY
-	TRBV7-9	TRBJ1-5	ASSDGGRVLDQPQH
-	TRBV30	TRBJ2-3	AWTLTGITDTQY
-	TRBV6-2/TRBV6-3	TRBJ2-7	ASSYQGQGSYEQY
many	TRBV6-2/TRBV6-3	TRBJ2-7	ASSSGPGQTISYEQY
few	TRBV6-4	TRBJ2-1	ASSEFGGTGNEQF
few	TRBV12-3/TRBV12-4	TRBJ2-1	ASSPTSGGANAQF
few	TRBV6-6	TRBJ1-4	ATQGFEKLF
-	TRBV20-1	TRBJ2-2	SARQGASNTGELF
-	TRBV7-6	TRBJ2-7	ASSSTPLDSGQY
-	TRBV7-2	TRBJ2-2	ASSLFAGDTGELF
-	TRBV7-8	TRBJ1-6	ASVTFSYNSPLH
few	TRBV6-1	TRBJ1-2	ASSQSPGQGSYT